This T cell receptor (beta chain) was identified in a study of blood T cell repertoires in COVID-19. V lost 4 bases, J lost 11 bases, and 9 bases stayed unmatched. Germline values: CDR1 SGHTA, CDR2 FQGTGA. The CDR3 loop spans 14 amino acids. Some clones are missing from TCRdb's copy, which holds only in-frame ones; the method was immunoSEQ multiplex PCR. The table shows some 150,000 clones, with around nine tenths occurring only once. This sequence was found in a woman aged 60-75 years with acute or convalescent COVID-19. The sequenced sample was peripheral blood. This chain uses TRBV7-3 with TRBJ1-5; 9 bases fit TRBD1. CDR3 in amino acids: CASSYRDREWAQHF. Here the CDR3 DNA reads TGTGCCAGCAGCTACCGGGACAGGGAATGGGCCCAGCATTTT.